This T cell receptor (beta chain) was recorded in a study of cytomegalovirus exposure and HLA in healthy donors. Whole-study findings and limits: Rarity held for most TCR sequences, but there were some public TCRs that occurred in many donors.

V trimming: 3 bases; J trimming: 5 bases; junction bases outside the gene matches: 4. In germline, CDR1 is MNHNS, CDR2 SASEGT. This CDR3 is built from 15 residues. Data came from immunoSEQ multiplex PCR; TCRdb stores just in-frame clones and leaves some out. Of more than 70,000 clones in the sample, 96% were seen once. On this clone itself: The antigen remains unidentified.

Sequenced: PBMCs. The TCR originated in a man younger than 35 in good health and CMV-seropositive. The chain recombines TRBV6-1 with TRBJ2-7; 13 bases map to TRBD2. CDR3 sequence: CASSDRTSGRDEQYF. The CDR3, as DNA: TGTGCCAGCAGTGATCGGACTAGCGGGAGAGACGAGCAGTACTTC.